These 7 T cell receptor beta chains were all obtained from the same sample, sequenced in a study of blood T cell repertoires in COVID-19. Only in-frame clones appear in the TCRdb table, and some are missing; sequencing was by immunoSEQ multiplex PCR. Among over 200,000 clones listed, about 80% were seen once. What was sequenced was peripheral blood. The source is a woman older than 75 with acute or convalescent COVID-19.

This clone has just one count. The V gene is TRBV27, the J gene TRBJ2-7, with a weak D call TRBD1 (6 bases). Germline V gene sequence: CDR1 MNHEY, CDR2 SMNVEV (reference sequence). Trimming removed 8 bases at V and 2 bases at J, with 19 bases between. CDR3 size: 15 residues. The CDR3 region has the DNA TGTGCCAGCTGGGAAAGAGGGGGTTTCGCCTACGAGCAGTACTTC. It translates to CASWERGGFAYEQYF.

The DNA for the CDR3 is TGTGCCAGCAGAAAATCAACAGGGGACTATGGCTACACCTTC. Translating it yields CASRKSTGDYGYTF. V is TRBV6-1 and J is TRBJ1-2; 7 bases are a match to TRBD1. Trimming cost V 6 bases and J 3 bases; bases outside gene matches: 7. CDR1 is MNHNS, CDR2 SASEGT, per germline. This CDR3 is built from 14 residues.

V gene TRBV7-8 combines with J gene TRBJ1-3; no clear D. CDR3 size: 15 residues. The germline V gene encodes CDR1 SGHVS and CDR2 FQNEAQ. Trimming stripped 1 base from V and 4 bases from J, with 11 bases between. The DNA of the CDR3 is TGTGCCAGCAGCTTAGGCAGTCCGAGGGGAAACACCATATATTTT. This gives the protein CASSLGSPRGNTIYF. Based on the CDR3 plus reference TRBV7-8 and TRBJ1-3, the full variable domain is GAGVSQSPRYKVAKRGQDVALRCDPISGHVSLFWYQQALGQGPEFLTYFQNEAQLDKSGLPSDRFFAERPEGSVSTLKIQRTQQEDSAVYLCASSLGSPRGNTIYFGEGSWLTVV.

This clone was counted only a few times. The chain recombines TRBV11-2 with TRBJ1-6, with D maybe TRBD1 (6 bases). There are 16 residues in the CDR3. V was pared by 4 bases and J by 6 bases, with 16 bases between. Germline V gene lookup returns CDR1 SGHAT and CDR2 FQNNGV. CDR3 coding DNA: TGTGCCAGCAGCTCGCAGGGGACGAGGGGTAATTCACCCCTCCACTTT. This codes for CASSSQGTRGNSPLHF. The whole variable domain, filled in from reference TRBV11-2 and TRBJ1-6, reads EAGVAQSPRYKIIEKRQSVAFWCNPISGHATLYWYQQILGQGPKLLIQFQNNGVVDDSQLPKDRFSAERLKGVDSTLKIQPAKLEDSAVYLCASSSQGTRGNSPLHFGNGTRLTVT.

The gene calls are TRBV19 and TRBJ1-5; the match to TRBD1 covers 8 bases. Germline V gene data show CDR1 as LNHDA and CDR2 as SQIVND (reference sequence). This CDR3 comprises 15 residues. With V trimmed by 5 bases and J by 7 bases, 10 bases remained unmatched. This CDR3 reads CASSARGRGQQPQHF. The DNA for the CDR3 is TGTGCCAGTAGTGCCAGGGGGCGAGGGCAACAGCCCCAGCATTTT.

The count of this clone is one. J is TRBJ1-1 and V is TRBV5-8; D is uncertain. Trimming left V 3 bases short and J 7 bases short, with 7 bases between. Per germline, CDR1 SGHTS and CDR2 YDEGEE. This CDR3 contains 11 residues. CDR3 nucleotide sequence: TGTGCCAGCAGCTCCGTCGGTGAAGCTTTCTTT. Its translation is CASSSVGEAFF.

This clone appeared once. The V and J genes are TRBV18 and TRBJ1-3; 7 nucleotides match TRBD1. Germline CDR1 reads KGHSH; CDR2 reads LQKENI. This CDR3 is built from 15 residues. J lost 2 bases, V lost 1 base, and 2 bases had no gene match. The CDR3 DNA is TGTGCCAGCTCACCACAGGGGGCAACTGGAAACACCATATATTTT. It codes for CASSPQGATGNTIYF.